These T cell receptor beta chains were read from a single sample in a study of immune evolution from preneoplasia to lung adenocarcinoma. Sequencing was performed with immunoSEQ multiplex PCR; in TCRdb, only in-frame clones are kept and a portion is missing. The repertoire consists of 11,000 or so clones, with 78% occurring once and the leading ten covering roughly 3.6%. The sequenced sample consisted of FFPE minimally invasive lung adenocarcinoma tissue. All receptors come from a person aged 55-79 years with lung adenocarcinoma. CDR3s include the opening cysteine and the closing phenylalanine or tryptophan. Each record gives: clone size, V gene, D gene, J gene, CDR3 protein, CDR3 DNA. D genes are given only for firm matches. Clone sizes are given selectively: once, few, many, or a class where the clone is expanded.

once,TRBV5-4,.,TRBJ2-7,CASSTGYEQYF,TGTGCCAGCAGCACCGGATACGAGCAGTACTTC
.,TRBV18,TRBD2,TRBJ2-1,CASSPIWASGRASYNEQFF,TGTGCCAGCTCACCAATCTGGGCTAGCGGGAGGGCTTCCTACAATGAGCAGTTCTTC
.,TRBV7-3,.,TRBJ2-7,CASSLTGGAGYEQYF,TGTGCCAGCAGCTTAACCGGGGGCGCGGGCTACGAGCAGTACTTC
.,TRBV27,.,TRBJ2-3,CASRPSTGTDTQYF,TGTGCCAGCAGGCCTTCTACAGGGACAGATACGCAGTATTTT
.,TRBV27,.,TRBJ2-5,CASRDRETQYF,TGTGCCAGCAGGGACCGGGAGACCCAGTACTTC
.,TRBV14,.,TRBJ1-2,CASSPGPSYGYTF,TGTGCCAGCAGCCCGGGACCGTCCTATGGCTACACCTTC
.,TRBV30,.,TRBJ1-2,CAWSGGTANNGGYTF,TGTGCCTGGAGTGGAGGGACGGCCAACAACGGTGGCTACACCTTC
.,TRBV6-1,.,TRBJ1-5,CASSGAGHNQPQHF,TGTGCCAGCAGTGGGGCAGGGCACAATCAGCCCCAGCATTTT
.,TRBV7-2,.,TRBJ1-4,CASNPGLGEKLFF,TGTGCCAGCAACCCGGGCCTCGGTGAAAAACTGTTTTTT
.,TRBV5-2,.,TRBJ1-2,CASSQDEGPYGYTF,TGTGCCAGCAGCCAAGATGAGGGTCCCTATGGCTACACCTTC
once,TRBV6-1,.,TRBJ1-2,CASSEPSIGPNYGYTF,TGTGCCAGCAGTGAACCCTCCATCGGTCCTAACTATGGCTACACCTTC
few,TRBV2,.,TRBJ1-5,CASSETGWFNQPQHF,TGTGCCAGCAGTGAAACAGGGTGGTTCAATCAGCCCCAGCATTTT
.,TRBV27,.,TRBJ1-6,CASRLESSYNSPLHF,TGTGCCAGCAGGCTTGAAAGCTCCTATAATTCACCCCTCCACTTT
.,TRBV6-5,.,TRBJ2-7,CATSSTNYEQYF,TGTGCCACCTCGTCCACGAACTACGAGCAGTACTTC
few,TRBV28,.,TRBJ1-4,CASGVGVTNEKLFF,TGTGCCAGCGGGGTAGGGGTGACTAATGAAAAACTGTTTTTT
.,TRBV6-1,.,TRBJ2-5,CASSGTLQETQYF,TGTGCCAGCAGTGGGACACTACAAGAGACCCAGTACTTC
.,TRBV28,.,TRBJ1-5,CASTGQYSNQPQHF,TGTGCCAGCACCGGACAATATAGCAATCAGCCCCAGCATTTT
few,TRBV5-1,TRBD2,TRBJ2-3,CASSWGGGPADTQYF,TGCGCCAGCAGCTGGGGCGGGGGGCCGGCAGATACGCAGTATTTT
.,TRBV5-1,.,TRBJ2-1,CASSLVFRAAGGINEQFF,TGCGCCAGCAGCTTGGTTTTCCGGGCGGCAGGGGGGATCAATGAGCAGTTCTTC
.,TRBV5-6,TRBD1,TRBJ2-5,CASSSGQGFGETQYF,TGTGCCAGCAGCTCCGGACAGGGGTTTGGAGAGACCCAGTACTTC
.,TRBV18,TRBD1,TRBJ2-7,CASSPPQGGYYEQYF,TGTGCCAGCTCACCACCACAGGGGGGTTACTACGAGCAGTACTTC
few,TRBV19,.,TRBJ1-2,CASSINRWDYGYTF,TGTGCCAGTAGTATAAACAGATGGGACTATGGCTACACCTTC
.,TRBV7-9,TRBD2,TRBJ2-1,CASSSQLAGGSNEQFF,TGTGCCAGCAGCTCCCAACTAGCGGGAGGGTCCAATGAGCAGTTCTTC
.,TRBV19,.,TRBJ1-1,CASSIKVNTEAFF,TGTGCCAGTAGTATAAAGGTGAACACTGAAGCTTTCTTT
once,TRBV7-9,TRBD2,TRBJ2-7,CASSVTSGGVYEQYF,TGTGCCAGCAGCGTCACTAGCGGGGGGGTTTACGAGCAGTACTTC
.,TRBV7-9,TRBD1,TRBJ1-4,CASSLTTGANEKLFF,TGTGCCAGCAGCTTGACGACAGGGGCTAATGAAAAACTGTTTTTT
once,TRBV7-8,.,TRBJ2-1,CASSPRGNNEQFF,TGTGCCAGCAGCCCAAGAGGAAACAATGAGCAGTTCTTC
.,TRBV18,TRBD1,TRBJ1-2,CASSPSDRGGGYTF,TGTGCCAGCTCACCTTCGGACAGGGGAGGTGGCTACACCTTC
.,TRBV14,.,TRBJ1-2,CASSQLGREDDGYTF,TGTGCCAGCAGCCAACTCGGCAGGGAAGATGATGGCTACACCTTC
few,TRBV6-1,.,TRBJ1-1,CASSVGQRNTEAFF,TGTGCCAGCAGTGTCGGACAGAGGAACACTGAAGCTTTCTTT
.,TRBV6-5,TRBD1,TRBJ1-5,CASSYTTGEDQPQHF,TGTGCCAGCAGTTACACGACAGGGGAGGATCAGCCCCAGCATTTT
.,TRBV30,.,TRBJ2-2,CAWSRVNTGELFF,TGTGCCTGGAGCAGGGTAAACACCGGGGAGCTGTTTTTT
.,TRBV15,.,TRBJ1-1,CATSRDQKGVVLF,TGTGCCACCAGCAGAGATCAGAAGGGCGTAGTGCTCTTT
.,TRBV7-2,TRBD1,TRBJ1-2,CASSIYRDRGQGYTF,TGTGCCAGCAGCATTTACCGGGACAGGGGGCAAGGCTACACCTTC
.,TRBV2,.,TRBJ1-4,CASSELVEKLFF,TGTGCCAGCAGTGAACTAGTTGAAAAACTGTTTTTT
.,TRBV20-1,.,TRBJ1-1,CSASVTEAFF,TGCAGTGCCAGCGTCACTGAAGCTTTCTTT
few,TRBV28,.,TRBJ2-7,CASSSSFSTGYEQYF,TGTGCCAGCAGTTCCTCGTTCAGTACAGGGTACGAGCAGTACTTC
.,TRBV7-9,.,TRBJ2-1,CASSPSLGGLNNEQFF,TGTGCCAGCAGCCCGAGCCTAGGTGGGCTAAACAATGAGCAGTTCTTC
.,TRBV5-5,.,TRBJ1-5,CASSLGAGAQHF,TGTGCCAGCAGCTTGGGTGCAGGAGCCCAGCATTTT
.,TRBV6-1,.,TRBJ2-5,CASTSLRGETQYF,TGTGCCAGCACTTCTCTACGGGGCGAGACCCAGTACTTC
.,TRBV27,TRBD2,TRBJ2-2,CASSLWGGTNTGELFF,TGTGCCAGCAGTTTATGGGGGGGTACGAACACCGGGGAGCTGTTTTTT